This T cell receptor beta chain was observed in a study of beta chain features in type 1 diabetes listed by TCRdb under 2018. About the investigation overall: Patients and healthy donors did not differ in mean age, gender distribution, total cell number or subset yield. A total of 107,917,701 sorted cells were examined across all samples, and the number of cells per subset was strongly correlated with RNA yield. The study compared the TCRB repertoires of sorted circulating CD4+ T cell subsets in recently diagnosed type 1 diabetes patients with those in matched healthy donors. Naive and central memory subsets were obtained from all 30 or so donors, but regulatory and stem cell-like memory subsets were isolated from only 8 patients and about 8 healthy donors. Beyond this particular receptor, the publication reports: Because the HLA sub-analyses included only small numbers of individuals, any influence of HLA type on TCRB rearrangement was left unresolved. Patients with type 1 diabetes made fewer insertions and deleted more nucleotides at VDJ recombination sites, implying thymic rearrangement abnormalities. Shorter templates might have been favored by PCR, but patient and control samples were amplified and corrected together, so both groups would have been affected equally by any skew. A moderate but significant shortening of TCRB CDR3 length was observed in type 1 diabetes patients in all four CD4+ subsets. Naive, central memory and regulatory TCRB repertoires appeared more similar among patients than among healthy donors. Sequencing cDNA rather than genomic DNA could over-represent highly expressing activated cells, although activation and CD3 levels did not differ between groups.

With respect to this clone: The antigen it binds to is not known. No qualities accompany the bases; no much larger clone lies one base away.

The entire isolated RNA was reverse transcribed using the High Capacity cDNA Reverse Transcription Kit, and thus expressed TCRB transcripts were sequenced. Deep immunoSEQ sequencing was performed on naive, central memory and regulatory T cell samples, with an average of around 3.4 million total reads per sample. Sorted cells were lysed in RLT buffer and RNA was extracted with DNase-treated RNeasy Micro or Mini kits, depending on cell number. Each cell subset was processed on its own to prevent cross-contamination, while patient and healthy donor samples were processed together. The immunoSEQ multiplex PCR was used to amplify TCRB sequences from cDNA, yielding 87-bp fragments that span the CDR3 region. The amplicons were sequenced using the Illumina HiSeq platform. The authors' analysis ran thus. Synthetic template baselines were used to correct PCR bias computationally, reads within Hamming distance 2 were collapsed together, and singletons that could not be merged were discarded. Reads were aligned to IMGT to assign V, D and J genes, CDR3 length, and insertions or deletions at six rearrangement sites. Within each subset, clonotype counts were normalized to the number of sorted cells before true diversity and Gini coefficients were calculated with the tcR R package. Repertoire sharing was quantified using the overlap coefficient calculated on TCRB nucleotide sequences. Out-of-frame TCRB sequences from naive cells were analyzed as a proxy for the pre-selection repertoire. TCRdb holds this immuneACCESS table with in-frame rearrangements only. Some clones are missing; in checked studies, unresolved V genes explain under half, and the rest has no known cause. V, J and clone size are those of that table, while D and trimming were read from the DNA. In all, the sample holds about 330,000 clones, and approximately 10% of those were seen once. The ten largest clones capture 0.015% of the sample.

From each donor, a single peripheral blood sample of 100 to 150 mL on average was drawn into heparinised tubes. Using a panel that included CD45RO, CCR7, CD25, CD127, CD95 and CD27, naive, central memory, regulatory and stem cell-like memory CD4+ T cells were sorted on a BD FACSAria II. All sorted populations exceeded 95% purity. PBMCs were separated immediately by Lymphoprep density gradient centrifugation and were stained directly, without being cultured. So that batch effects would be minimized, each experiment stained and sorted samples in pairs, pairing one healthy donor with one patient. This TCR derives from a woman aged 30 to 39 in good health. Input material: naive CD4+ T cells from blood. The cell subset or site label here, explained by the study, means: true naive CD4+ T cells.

The nucleotides read TGTGCCAGCAGTGGACAGGGTCTGTACGAGCAGTACTTC. The translation is CASSGQGLYEQYF. The chain is assembled from TRBV28 and TRBJ2-7, with 8 bases in between that match TRBD1. The CDR3, from cysteine to phenylalanine, totals 13 residues. The retained sequence is limited to the CDR3, 39 bases, with the frame set at the first base. The germline V gene sets CDR1 to MDHEN and CDR2 to SYDVKM. The germline V and J ends show losses of 5 bases and 4 bases respectively, and no gene match explains 4 bases of the junction.